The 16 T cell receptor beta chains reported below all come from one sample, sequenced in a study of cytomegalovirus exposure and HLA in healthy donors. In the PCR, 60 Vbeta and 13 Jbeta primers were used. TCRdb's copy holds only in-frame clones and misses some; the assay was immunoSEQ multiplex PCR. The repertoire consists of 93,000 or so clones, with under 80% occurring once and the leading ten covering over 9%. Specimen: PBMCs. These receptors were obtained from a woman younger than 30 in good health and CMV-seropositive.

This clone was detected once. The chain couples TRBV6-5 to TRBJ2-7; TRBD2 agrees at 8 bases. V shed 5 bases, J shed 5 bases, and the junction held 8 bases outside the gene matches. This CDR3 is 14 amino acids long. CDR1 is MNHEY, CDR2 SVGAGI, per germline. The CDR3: CASSRSGGANEQYF. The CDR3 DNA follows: TGTGCCAGCAGTAGGTCCGGGGGGGCGAACGAGCAGTACTTC.

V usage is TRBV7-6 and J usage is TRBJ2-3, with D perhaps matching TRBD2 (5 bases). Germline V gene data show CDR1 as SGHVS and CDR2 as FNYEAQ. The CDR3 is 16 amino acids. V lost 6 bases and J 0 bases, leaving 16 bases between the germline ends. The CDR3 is CASSSQRWQSTDTQYF. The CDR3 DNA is TGTGCCAGCAGTTCCCAGCGGTGGCAAAGCACAGATACGCAGTATTTT.

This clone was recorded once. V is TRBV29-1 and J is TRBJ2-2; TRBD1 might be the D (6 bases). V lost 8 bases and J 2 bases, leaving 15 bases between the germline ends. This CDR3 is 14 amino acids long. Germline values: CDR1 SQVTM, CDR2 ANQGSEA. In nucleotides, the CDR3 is TGCAGCACGCCCAGGACAGTAAACACCGGGGAGCTGTTTTTT. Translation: CSTPRTVNTGELFF.

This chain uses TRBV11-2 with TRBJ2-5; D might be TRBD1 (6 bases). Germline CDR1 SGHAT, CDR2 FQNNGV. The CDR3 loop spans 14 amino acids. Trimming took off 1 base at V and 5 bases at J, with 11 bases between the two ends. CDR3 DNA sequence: TGTGCCAGCAGCTTAGCCCGCAGGGGTGAGACCCAGTACTTC. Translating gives CASSLARRGETQYF.

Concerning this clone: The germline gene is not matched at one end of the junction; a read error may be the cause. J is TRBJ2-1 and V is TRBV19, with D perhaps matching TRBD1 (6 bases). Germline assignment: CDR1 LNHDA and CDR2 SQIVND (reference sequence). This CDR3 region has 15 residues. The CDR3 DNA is TGTGCCAGCAGTACCCTAACCGGGACAAACAATGAGCAGTTCTTC. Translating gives CASSTLTGTNNEQFF.

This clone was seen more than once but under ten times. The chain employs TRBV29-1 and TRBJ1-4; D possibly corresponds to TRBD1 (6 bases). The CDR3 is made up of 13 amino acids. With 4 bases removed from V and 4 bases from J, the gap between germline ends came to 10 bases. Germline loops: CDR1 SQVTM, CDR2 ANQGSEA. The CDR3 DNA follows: TGCAGCGTTGCAGGACAGCTTAATGAAAAACTGTTTTTT. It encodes CSVAGQLNEKLFF.

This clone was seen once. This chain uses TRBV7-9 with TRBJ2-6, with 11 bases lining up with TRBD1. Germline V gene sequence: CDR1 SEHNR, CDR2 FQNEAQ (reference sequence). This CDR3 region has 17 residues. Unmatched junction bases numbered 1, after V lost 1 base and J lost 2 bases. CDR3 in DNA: TGTGCCAGCAGCTTAGAGGGACAGGGGGCTGGGGCCAACGTCCTGACTTTC. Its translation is CASSLEGQGAGANVLTF.

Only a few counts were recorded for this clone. CDR3 protein: CASSSSGGRSEGYTF. In nucleotides, the CDR3 is TGTGCCAGCAGTTCTTCAGGGGGCAGGTCGGAAGGCTACACCTTC. V is TRBV6-5 and J is TRBJ1-2; the match to TRBD1 covers 8 bases. V shed 4 bases, J shed 8 bases, and the junction held 12 bases outside the gene matches. The CDR3 runs 15 residues. Germline V gene lookup returns CDR1 MNHEY and CDR2 SVGAGI.

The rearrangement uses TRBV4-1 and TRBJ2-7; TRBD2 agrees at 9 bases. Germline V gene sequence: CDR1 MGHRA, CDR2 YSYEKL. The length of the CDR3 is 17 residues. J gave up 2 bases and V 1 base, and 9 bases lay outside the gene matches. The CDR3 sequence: CASSQAMVAGEAYEQYF. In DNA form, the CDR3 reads TGCGCCAGCAGCCAAGCTATGGTAGCGGGGGAGGCCTACGAGCAGTACTTC.

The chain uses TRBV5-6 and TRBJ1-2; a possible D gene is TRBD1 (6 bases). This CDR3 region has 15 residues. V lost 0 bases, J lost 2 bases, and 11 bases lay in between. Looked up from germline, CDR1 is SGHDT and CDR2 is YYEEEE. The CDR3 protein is CASSLDRVGNYGYTF. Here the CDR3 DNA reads TGTGCCAGCAGCTTGGACAGGGTTGGCAACTATGGCTACACCTTC.

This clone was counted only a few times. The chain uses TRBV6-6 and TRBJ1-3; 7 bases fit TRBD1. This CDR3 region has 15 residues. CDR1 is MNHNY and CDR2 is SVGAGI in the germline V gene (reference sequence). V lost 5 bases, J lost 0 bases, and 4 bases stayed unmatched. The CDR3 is CASSLRDSSGNTIYF. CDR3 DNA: TGTGCCAGCAGTCTTAGGGACAGCTCTGGAAACACCATATATTTT.

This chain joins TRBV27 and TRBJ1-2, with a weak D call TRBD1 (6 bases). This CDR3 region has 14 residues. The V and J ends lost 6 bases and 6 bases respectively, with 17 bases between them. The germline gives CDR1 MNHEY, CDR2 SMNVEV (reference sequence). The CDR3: CASRPRGPRDGYTF. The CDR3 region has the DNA TGTGCCAGCAGACCCAGGGGACCCCGTGATGGCTACACCTTC.

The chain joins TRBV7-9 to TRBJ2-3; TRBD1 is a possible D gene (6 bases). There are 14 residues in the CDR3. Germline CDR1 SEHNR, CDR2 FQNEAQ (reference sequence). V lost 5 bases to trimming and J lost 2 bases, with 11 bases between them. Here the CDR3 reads CASSTWTVTDTQYF. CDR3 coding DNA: TGTGCCAGCAGCACCTGGACAGTCACAGATACGCAGTATTTT.

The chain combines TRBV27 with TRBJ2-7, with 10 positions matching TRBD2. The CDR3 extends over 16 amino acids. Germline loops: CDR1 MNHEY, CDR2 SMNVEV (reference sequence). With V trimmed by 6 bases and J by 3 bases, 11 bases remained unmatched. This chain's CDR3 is CASRHKLAGVLYEQYF. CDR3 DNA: TGTGCCAGCAGACACAAGCTAGCGGGAGTTCTCTACGAGCAGTACTTC.

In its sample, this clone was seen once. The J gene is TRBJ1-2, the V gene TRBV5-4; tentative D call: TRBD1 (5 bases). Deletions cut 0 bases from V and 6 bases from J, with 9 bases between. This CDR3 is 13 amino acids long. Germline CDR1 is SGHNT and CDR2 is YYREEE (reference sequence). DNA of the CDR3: TGTGCCAGCAGCTTGGACAGGACCAATGGCTACACCTTC. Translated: CASSLDRTNGYTF.

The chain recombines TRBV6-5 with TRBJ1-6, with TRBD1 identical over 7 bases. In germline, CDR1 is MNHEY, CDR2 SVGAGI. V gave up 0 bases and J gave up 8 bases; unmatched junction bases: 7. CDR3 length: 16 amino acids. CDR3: CASSYSKGGRYSPLHF. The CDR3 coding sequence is TGTGCCAGCAGTTACTCGAAAGGGGGCCGGTATTCACCCCTCCACTTT.